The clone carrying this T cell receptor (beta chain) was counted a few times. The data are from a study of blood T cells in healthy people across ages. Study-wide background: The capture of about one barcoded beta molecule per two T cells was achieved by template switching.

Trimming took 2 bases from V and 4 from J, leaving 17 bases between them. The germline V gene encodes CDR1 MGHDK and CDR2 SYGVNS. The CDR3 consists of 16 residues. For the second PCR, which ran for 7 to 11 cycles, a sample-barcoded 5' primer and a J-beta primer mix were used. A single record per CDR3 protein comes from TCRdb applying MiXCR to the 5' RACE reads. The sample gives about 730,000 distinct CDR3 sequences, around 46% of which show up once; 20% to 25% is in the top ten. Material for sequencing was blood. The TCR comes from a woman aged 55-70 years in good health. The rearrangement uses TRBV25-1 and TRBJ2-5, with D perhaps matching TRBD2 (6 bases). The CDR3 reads CASSETFGGSVETQYF. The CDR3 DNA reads TGTGCCAGCAGTGAAACCTTTGGGGGGTCTGTAGAGACCCAGTACTTC.